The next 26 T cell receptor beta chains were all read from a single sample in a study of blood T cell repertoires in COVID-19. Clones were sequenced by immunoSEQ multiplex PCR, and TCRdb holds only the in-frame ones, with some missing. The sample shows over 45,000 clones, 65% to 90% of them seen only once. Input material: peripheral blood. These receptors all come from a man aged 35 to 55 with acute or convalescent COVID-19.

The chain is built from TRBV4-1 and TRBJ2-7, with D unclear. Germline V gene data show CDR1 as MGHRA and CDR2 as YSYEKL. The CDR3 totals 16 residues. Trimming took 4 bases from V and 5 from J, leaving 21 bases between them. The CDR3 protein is CASSPPPGFRVHEQYF. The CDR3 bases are TGCGCCAGCAGCCCTCCTCCAGGATTCCGCGTCCACGAGCAGTACTTC.

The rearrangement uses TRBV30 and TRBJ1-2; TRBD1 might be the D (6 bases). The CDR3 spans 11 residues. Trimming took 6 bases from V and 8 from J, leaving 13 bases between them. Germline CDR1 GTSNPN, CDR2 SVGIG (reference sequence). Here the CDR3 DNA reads TGTGCCTGTCGACAGGTCACGGGCTACACCTTC. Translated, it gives CACRQVTGYTF.

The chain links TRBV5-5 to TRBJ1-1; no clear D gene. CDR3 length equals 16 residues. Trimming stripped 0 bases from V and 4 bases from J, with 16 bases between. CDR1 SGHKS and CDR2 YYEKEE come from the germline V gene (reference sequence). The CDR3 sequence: CASSLGVGQASTEAFF. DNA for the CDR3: TGTGCCAGCAGCTTGGGGGTTGGGCAGGCGAGCACTGAAGCTTTCTTT.

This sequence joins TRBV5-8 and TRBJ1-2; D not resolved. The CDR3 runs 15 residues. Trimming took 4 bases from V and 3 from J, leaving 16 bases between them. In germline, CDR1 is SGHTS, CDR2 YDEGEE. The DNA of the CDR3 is TGTGCCAGCAGCAGGAGGCCGGGGAGGGACTATGGCTACACCTTC. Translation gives CASSRRPGRDYGYTF.

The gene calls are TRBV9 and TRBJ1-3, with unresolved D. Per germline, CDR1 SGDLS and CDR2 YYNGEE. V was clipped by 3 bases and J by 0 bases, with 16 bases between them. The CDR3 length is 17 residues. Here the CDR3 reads CASSEMRGRPSGNTIYF. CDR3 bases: TGTGCCAGCAGCGAAATGCGGGGAAGACCCTCTGGAAACACCATATATTTT.

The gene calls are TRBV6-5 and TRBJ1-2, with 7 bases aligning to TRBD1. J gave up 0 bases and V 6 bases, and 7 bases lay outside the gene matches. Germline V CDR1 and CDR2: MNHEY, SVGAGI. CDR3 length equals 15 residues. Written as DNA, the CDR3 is TGTGCCAGCAGCTCATGGGACAGAGCTAACTATGGCTACACCTTC. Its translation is CASSSWDRANYGYTF.

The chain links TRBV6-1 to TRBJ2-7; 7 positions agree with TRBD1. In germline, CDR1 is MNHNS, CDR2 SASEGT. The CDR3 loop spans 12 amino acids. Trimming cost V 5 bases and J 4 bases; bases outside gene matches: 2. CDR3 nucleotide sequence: TGTGCCAGCAGTCAGACAGGGTACGAGCAGTACTTC. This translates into CASSQTGYEQYF.

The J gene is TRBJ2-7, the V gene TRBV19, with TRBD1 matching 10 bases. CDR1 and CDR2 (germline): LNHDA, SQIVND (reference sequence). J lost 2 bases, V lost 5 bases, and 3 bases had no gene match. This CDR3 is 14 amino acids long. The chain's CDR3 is CASSWGTGAYEQYF. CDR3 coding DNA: TGTGCCAGTAGTTGGGGGACAGGGGCCTACGAGCAGTACTTC.

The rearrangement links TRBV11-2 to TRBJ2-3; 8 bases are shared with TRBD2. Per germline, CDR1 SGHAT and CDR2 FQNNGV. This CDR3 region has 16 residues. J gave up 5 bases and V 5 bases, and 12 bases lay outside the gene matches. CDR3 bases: TGTGCCAGCAGCCCCGAGGCGGGGGGCCGGGGAGATACGCAGTATTTT. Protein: CASSPEAGGRGDTQYF.

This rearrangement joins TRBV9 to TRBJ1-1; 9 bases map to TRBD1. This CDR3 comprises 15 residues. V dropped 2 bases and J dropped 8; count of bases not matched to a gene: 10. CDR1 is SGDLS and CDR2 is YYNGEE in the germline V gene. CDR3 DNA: TGTGCCAGCAGCGTTTCCGGGACAGGGAAGGGAGAAGCTTTCTTT. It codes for CASSVSGTGKGEAFF.

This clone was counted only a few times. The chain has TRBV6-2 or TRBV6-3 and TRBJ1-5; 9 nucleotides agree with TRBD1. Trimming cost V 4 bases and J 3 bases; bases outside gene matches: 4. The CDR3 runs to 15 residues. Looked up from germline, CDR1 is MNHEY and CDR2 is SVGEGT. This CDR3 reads CASSSTGGLNQPQHF. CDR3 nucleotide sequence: TGTGCCAGCAGTTCGACAGGGGGACTCAATCAGCCCCAGCATTTT.

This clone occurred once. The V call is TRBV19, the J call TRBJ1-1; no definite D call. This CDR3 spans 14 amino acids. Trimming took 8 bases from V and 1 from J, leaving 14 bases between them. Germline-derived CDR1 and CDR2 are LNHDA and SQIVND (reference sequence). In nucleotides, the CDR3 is TGTGCCAGTGTGCGCCAGGAGGCGAACACTGAAGCTTTCTTT. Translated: CASVRQEANTEAFF.

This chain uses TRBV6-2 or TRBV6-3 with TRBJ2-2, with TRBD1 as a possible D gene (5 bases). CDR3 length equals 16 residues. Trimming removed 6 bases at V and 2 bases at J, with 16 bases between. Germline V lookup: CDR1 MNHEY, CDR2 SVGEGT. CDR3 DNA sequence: TGTGCCAGCAGCCACGCGACAGTGGACAACACCGGGGAGCTGTTTTTT. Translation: CASSHATVDNTGELFF.

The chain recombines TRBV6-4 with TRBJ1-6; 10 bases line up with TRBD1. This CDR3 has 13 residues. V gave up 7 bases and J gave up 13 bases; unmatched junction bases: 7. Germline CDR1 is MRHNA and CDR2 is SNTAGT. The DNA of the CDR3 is TGTGCCAGCATAGGGACAGGGGAGTCCCCCCTCCACTTT. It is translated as CASIGTGESPLHF.

CDR3 protein: CASSQTGQGGYEQYF. The CDR3 DNA reads TGTGCCAGCTCCCAAACAGGGCAGGGGGGCTACGAGCAGTACTTC. The chain recombines TRBV18 with TRBJ2-7; TRBD1 is a possible D gene (7 bases). Germline values: CDR1 KGHSH, CDR2 LQKENI. Trimming took off 6 bases at V and 3 bases at J, with 18 bases between the two ends. This CDR3 region has 15 residues.

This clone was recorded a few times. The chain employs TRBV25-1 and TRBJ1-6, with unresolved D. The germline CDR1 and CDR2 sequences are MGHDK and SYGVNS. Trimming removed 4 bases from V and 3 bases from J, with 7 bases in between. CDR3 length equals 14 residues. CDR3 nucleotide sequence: TGTGCCAGCAGTGCGGGAAACTATAATTCACCCCTCCACTTT. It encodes CASSAGNYNSPLHF. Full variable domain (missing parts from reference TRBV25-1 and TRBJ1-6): EADIYQTPRYLVIGTGKKITLECSQTMGHDKMYWYQQDPGMELHLIHYSYGVNSTEKGDLSSESTVSRIRTEHFPLTLESARPSHTSQYLCASSAGNYNSPLHFGNGTRLTVT.

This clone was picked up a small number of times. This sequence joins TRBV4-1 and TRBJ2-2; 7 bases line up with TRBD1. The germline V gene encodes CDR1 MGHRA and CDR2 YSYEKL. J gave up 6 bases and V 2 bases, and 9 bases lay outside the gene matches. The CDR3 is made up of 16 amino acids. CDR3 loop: CASSQMTGSGAGELFF. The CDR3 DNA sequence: TGCGCCAGCAGCCAAATGACAGGGTCGGGCGCCGGGGAGCTGTTTTTT.

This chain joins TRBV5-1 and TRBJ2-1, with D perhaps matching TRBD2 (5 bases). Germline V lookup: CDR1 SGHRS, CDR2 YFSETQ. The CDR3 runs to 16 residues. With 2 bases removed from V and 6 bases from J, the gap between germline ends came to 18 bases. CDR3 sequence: CASSLLAASIRNEQFF. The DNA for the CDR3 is TGCGCCAGCAGCTTACTCGCGGCTAGCATTCGCAATGAGCAGTTCTTC.

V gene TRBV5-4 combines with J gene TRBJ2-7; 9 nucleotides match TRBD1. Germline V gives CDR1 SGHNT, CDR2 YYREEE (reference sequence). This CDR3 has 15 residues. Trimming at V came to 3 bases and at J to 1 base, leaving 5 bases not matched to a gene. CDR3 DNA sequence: TGTGCCAGCAGCTGGGGCGGGACAGGGTCCTACGAGCAGTACTTC. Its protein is CASSWGGTGSYEQYF. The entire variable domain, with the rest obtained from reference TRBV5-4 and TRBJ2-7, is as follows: ETGVTQSPTHLIKTRGQQVTLRCSSQSGHNTVSWYQQALGQGPQFIFQYYREEENGRGNFPPRFSGLQFPNYSSELNVNALELDDSALYLCASSWGGTGSYEQYFGPGTRLTVT.

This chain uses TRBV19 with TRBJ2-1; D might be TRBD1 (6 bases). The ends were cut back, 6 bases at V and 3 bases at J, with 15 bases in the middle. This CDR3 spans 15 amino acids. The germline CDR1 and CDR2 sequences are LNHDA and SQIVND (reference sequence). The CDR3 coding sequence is TGTGCCAGTAGACTGGGCAGGGGAATCTACAATGAGCAGTTCTTC. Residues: CASRLGRGIYNEQFF.

The CDR3: CASSTPQGQTNTEAFF. CDR3 nucleotide sequence: TGTGCCAGCAGCACCCCCCAGGGACAGACGAACACTGAAGCTTTCTTT. The gene calls are TRBV11-2 and TRBJ1-1; the match to TRBD1 covers 7 bases. Germline CDR1 reads SGHAT; CDR2 reads FQNNGV. The CDR3 covers 16 residues. V gave up 5 bases and J gave up 1 base; unmatched junction bases: 10.

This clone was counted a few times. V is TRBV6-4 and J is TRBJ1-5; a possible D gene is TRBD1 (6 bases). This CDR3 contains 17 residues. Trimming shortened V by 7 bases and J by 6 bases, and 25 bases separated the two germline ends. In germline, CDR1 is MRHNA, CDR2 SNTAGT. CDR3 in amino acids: CASTTTVSRQVFQPQHF. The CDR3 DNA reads TGTGCCAGCACCACCACCGTATCTAGACAGGTCTTTCAGCCCCAGCATTTT.

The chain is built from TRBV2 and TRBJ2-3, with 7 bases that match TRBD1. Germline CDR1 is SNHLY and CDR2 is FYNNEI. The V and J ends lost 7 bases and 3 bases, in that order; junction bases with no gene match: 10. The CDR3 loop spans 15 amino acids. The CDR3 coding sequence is TGTGCCAGCAAAAGTTCGGGACAGTTTACAGATACGCAGTATTTT. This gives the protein CASKSSGQFTDTQYF.

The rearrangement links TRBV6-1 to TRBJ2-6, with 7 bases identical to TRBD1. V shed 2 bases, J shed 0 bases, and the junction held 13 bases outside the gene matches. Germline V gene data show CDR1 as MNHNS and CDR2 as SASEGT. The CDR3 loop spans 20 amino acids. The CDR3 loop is CASSELKRRQGDSGANVLTF. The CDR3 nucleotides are TGTGCCAGCAGTGAACTAAAGAGAAGACAGGGAGACTCTGGGGCCAACGTCCTGACTTTC.

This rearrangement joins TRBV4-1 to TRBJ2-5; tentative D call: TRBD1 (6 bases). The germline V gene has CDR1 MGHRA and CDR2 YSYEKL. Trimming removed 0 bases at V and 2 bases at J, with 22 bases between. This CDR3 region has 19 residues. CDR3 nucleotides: TGCGCCAGCAGCCAAGATCGTGCAGGGGTCAGGACACATCAAGAGACCCAGTACTTC. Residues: CASSQDRAGVRTHQETQYF.

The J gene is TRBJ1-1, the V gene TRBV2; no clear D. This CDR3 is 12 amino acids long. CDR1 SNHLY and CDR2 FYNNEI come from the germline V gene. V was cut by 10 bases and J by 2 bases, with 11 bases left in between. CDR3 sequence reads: CANPQANTEAFF. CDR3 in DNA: TGTGCCAACCCGCAGGCAAACACTGAAGCTTTCTTT.